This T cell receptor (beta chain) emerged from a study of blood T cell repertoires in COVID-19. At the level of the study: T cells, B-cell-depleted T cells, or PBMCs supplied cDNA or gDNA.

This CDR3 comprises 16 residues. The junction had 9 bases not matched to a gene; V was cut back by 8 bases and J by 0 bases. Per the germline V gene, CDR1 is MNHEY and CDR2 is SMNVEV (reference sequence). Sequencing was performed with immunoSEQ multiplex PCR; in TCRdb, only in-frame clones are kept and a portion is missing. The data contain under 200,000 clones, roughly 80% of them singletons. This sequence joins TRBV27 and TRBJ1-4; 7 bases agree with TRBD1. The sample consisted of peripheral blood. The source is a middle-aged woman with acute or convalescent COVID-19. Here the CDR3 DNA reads TGTGCCAGCCAAAGGAGAGGGGGCTCAACTAATGAAAAACTGTTTTTT. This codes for CASQRRGGSTNEKLFF. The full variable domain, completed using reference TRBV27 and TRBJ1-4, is EAQVTQNPRYLITVTGKKLTVTCSQNMNHEYMSWYRQDPGLGLRQIYYSMNVEVTDKGDVPEGYKVSRKEKRNFPLILESPSPNQTSLYFCASQRRGGSTNEKLFFGSGTQLSVL.